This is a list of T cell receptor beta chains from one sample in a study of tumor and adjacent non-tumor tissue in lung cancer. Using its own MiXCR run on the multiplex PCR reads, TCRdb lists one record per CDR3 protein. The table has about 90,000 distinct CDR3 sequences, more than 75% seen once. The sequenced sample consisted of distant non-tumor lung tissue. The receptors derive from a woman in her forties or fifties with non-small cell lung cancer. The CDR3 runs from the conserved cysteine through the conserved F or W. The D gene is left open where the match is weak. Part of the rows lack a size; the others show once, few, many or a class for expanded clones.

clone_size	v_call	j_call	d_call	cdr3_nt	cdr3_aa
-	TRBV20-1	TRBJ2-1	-	TGCAGTGCTTGGCTAATCAAAGAGCAGTTCTTC	CSAWLIKEQFF
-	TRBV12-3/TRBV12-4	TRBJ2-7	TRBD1	TGTGCGAGCATTCCTCCGGGACAGGGGACCTACGAGCAGTACTTC	CASIPPGQGTYEQYF
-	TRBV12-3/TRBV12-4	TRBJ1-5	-	TGTGCCAGCAGTTTAAGGGAAGACGATCAGTCCCAGCATTTT	CASSLREDDQSQHF
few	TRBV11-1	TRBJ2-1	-	TGTGCCAGCAGCCTTACCGGGACTGAGGACAATGAGCAGTTCTTC	CASSLTGTEDNEQFF
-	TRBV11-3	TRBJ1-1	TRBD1	TGTGCCAGCAGCCAGACAGGGGCGAACACTCAAGCTTTCTTT	CASSQTGANTQAFF
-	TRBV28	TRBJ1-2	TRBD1	TGTGCCAGCGACCAGGGGACCATTACAGGGGGCTATGGCTACACCTTC	CASDQGTITGGYGYTF
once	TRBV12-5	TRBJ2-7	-	TGTGCTATTGAAGACCGGCGACACTACGAGCAGTACTTC	CAIEDRRHYEQYF
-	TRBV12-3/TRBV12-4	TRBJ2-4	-	TGTGCCAGCAGGCCCCTAGGGTTGAGAAACAATCGGTACTTC	CASRPLGLRNNRYF
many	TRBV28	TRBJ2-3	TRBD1	TGTGCCAGCAGTTTGTACAGGGGGAAGTCAGATACGCAGTATTTT	CASSLYRGKSDTQYF
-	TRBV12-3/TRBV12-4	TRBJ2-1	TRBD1	TGTGCCAACAGCCCAGGATACCGGACAGGGTCAGGAGAGCAGTTCTTC	CANSPGYRTGSGEQFF
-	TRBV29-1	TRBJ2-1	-	TGCAGCGTTGAGCCTAGCGAGTGGACCTACAATGAGCAGTTCTTC	CSVEPSEWTYNEQFF
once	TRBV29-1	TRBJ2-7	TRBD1	TGTAGCGTCATGACCGGCAGGGGGCTCTCCTACGAGCAGTACTTC	CSVMTGRGLSYEQYF
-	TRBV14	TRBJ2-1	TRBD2	TGTGCCAGGAGCCCCACTACCACCTCTACGGGAGGGTTGTTCTTC	CARSPTTTSTGGLFF